The rows below give T cell receptor beta chains drawn from one sample of a study of Ad26.COV2.S vaccination and SARS-CoV-2 variants. Produced via immunoSEQ multiplex PCR; TCRdb's table is partial and in-frame only. The table shows under 600,000 clones, with around 89% occurring only once. The sample consisted of peripheral blood, taken in a trial of Ad26.COV2.S vaccine versus placebo. These receptors came from a person between 18 and 60 years old who received the Ad26.COV2.S COVID-19 vaccine or a placebo. CDR3s include the opening cysteine and the closing phenylalanine or tryptophan. The order of the fields is J gene, D gene, V gene, clone size, CDR3 DNA, CDR3 protein. A D gene is named only where the DNA matches it firmly. Clone sizes are given selectively: once, few, many, or a class where the clone is expanded.

>TRBJ1-3|-|TRBV7-8|-
TGTGCCAGCAGCTCACAGGTCTCTGGAAACACCATATATTTT
CASSSQVSGNTIYF
>TRBJ2-3|TRBD2|TRBV2|once
TGTGCCAGCAGAGGAAGTGGACTAGCGGGGGATACGCAGTATTTT
CASRGSGLAGDTQYF
>TRBJ2-4|-|TRBV28|-
TGTGCCAGCAGCCGCATCCCTCAGGCTTCGATAGCCAAAAACATTCAGTACTTC
CASSRIPQASIAKNIQYF
>TRBJ1-2|TRBD1|TRBV9|-
TGTGCCAGCAGCGGGGGACAGGGGAACTATGGCTACACCTTC
CASSGGQGNYGYTF
>TRBJ2-1|TRBD2|TRBV28|-
TGTGCCACCTTGACTAGCTGGCCCTACAATGAGCAGTTCTTC
CATLTSWPYNEQFF
>TRBJ1-1|-|TRBV2|-
TGTGCCAGCGACGACGCTTTCTTT
CASDDAFF
>TRBJ1-1|TRBD1|TRBV7-9|-
TGTGCCAGCAGCGTTAACAGGGGGCAGGACACTGAAGCTTTCTTT
CASSVNRGQDTEAFF
>TRBJ1-2|-|TRBV28|-
TGTGCCAGCATCCCCCCGGGACGGAACTATGGCTACACCTTC
CASIPPGRNYGYTF
>TRBJ2-2|TRBD1|TRBV9|once
TGTGCCAGCAGCCGGGAGGTCGGGACAGGGGCCTACACCGGGGAGCTGTTTTTT
CASSREVGTGAYTGELFF
>TRBJ2-7|TRBD2|TRBV18|once
TGTGCCAGCTCACCCCCGAGCGGGAGTACCTACGAGCAGTACTTC
CASSPPSGSTYEQYF
>TRBJ2-3|-|TRBV30|-
TGTGCCTGGAGCGGGTATCGCACAGATACGCAGTATTTT
CAWSGYRTDTQYF
>TRBJ1-6|-|TRBV19|-
TGTGCCAGTAGTATAGACGGTTGGCCGACGAATTCACCCCTCCACTTT
CASSIDGWPTNSPLHF
>TRBJ2-7|TRBD2|TRBV5-1|-
TGCGCCAGCAGCTCTACCCCCATAGCGGGATCTCCCTACGAGCAGTACTTC
CASSSTPIAGSPYEQYF
>TRBJ1-2|-|TRBV11-2|-
TGTGCCAGCAGCCCGCCCGATGGAGACTATGGCTACACCTTC
CASSPPDGDYGYTF
>TRBJ2-7|-|TRBV6-6|-
TGTGCCAGCAGTTACCCCCGTTACGAGCAGTACTTC
CASSYPRYEQYF
>TRBJ1-4|TRBD1|TRBV3-1/TRBV3-2|-
TGTGCCAGCAGCTCCCGGACAGGGATTAATGAAAAACTGTTTTTT
CASSSRTGINEKLFF
>TRBJ1-6|-|TRBV19|-
TGTGCCAGCGGTAACAGGGAGTCACCCCTCCACTTT
CASGNRESPLHF
>TRBJ2-7|TRBD2|TRBV4-3|once
TGCGCCAGCAGCCAAGCAACTAGCGGGGGGACCTACGAGCAGTACTTC
CASSQATSGGTYEQYF
>TRBJ1-2|TRBD1|TRBV27|-
TGTGCCAGCAGCCCCTTCGGACAGGGTCGAGTCTATGGCTACACCTTC
CASSPFGQGRVYGYTF
>TRBJ2-2|-|TRBV7-9|-
TGTGCCACCGAATGGGCGGGAAACACCGGGGAGCTGTTTTTT
CATEWAGNTGELFF
>TRBJ2-2|-|TRBV9|-
TGTGCCAGCAGCGTACTTGAGGGGGTGAACACCGGGGAGCTGTTTTTT
CASSVLEGVNTGELFF
>TRBJ1-1|-|TRBV14|-
TGTGCCAGCAGCCAAGTTGCGGGAAACACTGAAGCTTTCTTT
CASSQVAGNTEAFF
>TRBJ2-3|TRBD2|TRBV19|-
TGTGCCAGTAAACCGACTAGCGGGGGGGCAGATACGCAGTATTTT
CASKPTSGGADTQYF
>TRBJ2-7|-|TRBV30|-
TGTGCCTGGAGTGTATTGGGCGAGCAGTACTTC
CAWSVLGEQYF
>TRBJ2-4|TRBD1|TRBV18|-
TGTGCCAGCTCACTAAAACCGGGACAGGGGAACATTCAGTACTTC
CASSLKPGQGNIQYF
>TRBJ2-3|-|TRBV6-2/TRBV6-3|-
TGTGCCAGCAGTTACGGGACTGGGGGTAGGGATACGCAGTATTTT
CASSYGTGGRDTQYF
>TRBJ1-4|TRBD1|TRBV2|-
TGTGCCAGCCGGGGGGGGACAGCAACTAATGAAAAACTGTTTTTT
CASRGGTATNEKLFF
>TRBJ1-1|-|TRBV12-3/TRBV12-4|-
TGTGCCAGCAGTTTAAGACAGATTGAAGCTTTCTTT
CASSLRQIEAFF
>TRBJ2-2|-|TRBV9|-
TGTGCCAGCAGCGACAGGAACACCGGGGAGCTGTTTTTT
CASSDRNTGELFF
>TRBJ2-5|-|TRBV27|once
TGTGCCAGCAGCAAAGGATCCCAAGAGACCCAGTACTTC
CASSKGSQETQYF
>TRBJ2-7|TRBD2|TRBV5-1|-
TGCGCCAGCAGCTTGGAACCGGGACTAGCCTACGAGCAGTACTTC
CASSLEPGLAYEQYF
>TRBJ2-3|TRBD1|TRBV15|-
TGTGCCACCAGCAGCACCCCGGGACAGGGGGCTTGGGATACGCAGTATTTT
CATSSTPGQGAWDTQYF
>TRBJ1-1|TRBD1|TRBV2|-
TGTGCCAGCAGTCCGCGGGACAGGGGATACCGCACTGAAGCTTTCTTT
CASSPRDRGYRTEAFF
>TRBJ2-3|-|TRBV28|-
TGTGCCAGCAGTTCCGGACAGCAGAGCACAGATACGCAGTATTTT
CASSSGQQSTDTQYF
>TRBJ2-5|TRBD1|TRBV11-2|-
TGTGCCAGCAGTTACAGGGGGCGCGGAGAGACCCAGTACTTC
CASSYRGRGETQYF
>TRBJ2-2|-|TRBV24-1|-
TGTGCCACCAGTGACAATGGACAGTTTTTAACCGGGGAGCTGTTTTTT
CATSDNGQFLTGELFF
>TRBJ2-2|-|TRBV9|-
TGTGCCAGCAGCGTAGGCCGCTTCACCGGGGAGCTGTTTTTT
CASSVGRFTGELFF
>TRBJ1-5|-|TRBV19|-
TGTGCCAGTAGTTTTCCCAGCGGAGGCAGACGCAATCAGCCCCAGCATTTT
CASSFPSGGRRNQPQHF
>TRBJ1-2|-|TRBV5-1|-
TGCGCCAGCAGCTTGGTAGAAGGTGGCTACACCTTC
CASSLVEGGYTF
>TRBJ1-1|-|TRBV6-5|-
TGTGCCAGCAGTTACTCGACCCCCAGCAGGAACACTGAAGCTTTCTTT
CASSYSTPSRNTEAFF
>TRBJ1-5|TRBD1|TRBV19|-
TGTGCCAGTAGTCGGACAGGATCGCGTCAGCCCCAGCATTTT
CASSRTGSRQPQHF